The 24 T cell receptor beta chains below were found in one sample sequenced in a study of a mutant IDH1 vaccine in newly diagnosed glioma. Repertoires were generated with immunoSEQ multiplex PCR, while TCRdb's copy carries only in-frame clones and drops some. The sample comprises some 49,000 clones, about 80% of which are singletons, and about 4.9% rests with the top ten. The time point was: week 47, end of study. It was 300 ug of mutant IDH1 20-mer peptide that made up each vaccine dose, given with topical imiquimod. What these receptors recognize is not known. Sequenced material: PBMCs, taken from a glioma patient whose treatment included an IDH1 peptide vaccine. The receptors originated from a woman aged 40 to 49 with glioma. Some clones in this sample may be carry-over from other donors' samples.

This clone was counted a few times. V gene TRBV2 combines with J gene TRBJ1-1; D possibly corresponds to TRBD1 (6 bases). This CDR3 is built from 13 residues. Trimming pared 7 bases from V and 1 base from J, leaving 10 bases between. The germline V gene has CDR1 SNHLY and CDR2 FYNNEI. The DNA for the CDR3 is TGTGCCAGCAACCTACAGGGGAACACTGAAGCTTTCTTT. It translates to CASNLQGNTEAFF. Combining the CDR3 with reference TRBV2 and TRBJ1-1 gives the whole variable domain EPEVTQTPSHQVTQMGQEVILRCVPISNHLYFYWYRQILGQKVEFLVSFYNNEISEKSEIFDDQFSVERPDGSNFTLKIRSTKLEDSAMYFCASNLQGNTEAFFGQGTRLTVV.

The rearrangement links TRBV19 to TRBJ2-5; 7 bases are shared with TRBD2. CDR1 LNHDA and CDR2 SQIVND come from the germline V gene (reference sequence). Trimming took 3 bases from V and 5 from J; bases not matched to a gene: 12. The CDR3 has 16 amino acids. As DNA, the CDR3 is TGTGCCAGTAGTATCTACGGGGGGAAAGGTCTGGAGACCCAGTACTTC. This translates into CASSIYGGKGLETQYF.

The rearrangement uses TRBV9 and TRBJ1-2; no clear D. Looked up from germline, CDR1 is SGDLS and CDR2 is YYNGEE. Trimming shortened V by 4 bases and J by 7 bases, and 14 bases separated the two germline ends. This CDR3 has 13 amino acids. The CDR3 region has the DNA TGTGCCAGCAGCCCCATCTCGGGGATTGGCTACACCTTC. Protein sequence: CASSPISGIGYTF.

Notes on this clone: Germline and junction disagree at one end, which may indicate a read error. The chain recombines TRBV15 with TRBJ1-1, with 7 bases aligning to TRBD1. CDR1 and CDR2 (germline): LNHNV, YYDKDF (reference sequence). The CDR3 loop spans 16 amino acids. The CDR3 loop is CANSRDPQGMNTEAFF. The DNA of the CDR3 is TGTGCCAACAGCAGAGACCCACAGGGGATGAACACTGAAGCTTTCTTT.

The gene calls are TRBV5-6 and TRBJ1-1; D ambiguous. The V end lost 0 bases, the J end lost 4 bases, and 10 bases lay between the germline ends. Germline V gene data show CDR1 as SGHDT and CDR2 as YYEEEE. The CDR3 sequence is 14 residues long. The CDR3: CASSLGGRFTEAFF. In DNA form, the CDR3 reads TGTGCCAGCAGCTTGGGAGGGCGGTTCACTGAAGCTTTCTTT.

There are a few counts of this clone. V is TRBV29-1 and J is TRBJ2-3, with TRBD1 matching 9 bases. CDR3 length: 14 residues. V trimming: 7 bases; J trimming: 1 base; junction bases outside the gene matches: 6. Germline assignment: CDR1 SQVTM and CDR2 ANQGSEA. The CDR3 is CSAGTGRGTDTQYF. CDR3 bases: TGCAGCGCAGGGACAGGGCGGGGCACAGATACGCAGTATTTT.

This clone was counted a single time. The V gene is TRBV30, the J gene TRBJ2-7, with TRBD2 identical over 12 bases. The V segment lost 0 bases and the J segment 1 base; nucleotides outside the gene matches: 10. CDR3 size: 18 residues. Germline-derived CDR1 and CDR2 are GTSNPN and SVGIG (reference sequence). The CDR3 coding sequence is TGTGCCTGGAGTGTACGGAGACTAGCGGGAGAAGAGTCCTACGAGCAGTACTTC. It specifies CAWSVRRLAGEESYEQYF.

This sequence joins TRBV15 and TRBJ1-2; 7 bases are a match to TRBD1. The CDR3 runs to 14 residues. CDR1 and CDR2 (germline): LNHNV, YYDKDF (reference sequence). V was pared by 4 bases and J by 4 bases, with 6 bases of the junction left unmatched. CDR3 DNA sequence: TGTGCCACCAGCAACAGGGGTACAAGCTATGGCTACACCTTC. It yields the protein CATSNRGTSYGYTF. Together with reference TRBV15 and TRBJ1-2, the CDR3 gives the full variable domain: DAMVIQNPRYQVTQFGKPVTLSCSQTLNHNVMYWYQQKSSQAPKLLFHYYDKDFNNEADTPDNFQSRRPNTSFCFLDIRSPGLGDTAMYLCATSNRGTSYGYTFGSGTRLTVV.

This chain's CDR3 is CASSPDRGPNNQPQHF. The CDR3 nucleotides read TGTGCCAGCAGCCCGGACAGGGGGCCAAATAATCAGCCCCAGCATTTT. The chain joins TRBV2 to TRBJ1-5; 11 bases fit TRBD1. Germline assignment: CDR1 SNHLY and CDR2 FYNNEI. V was pared by 6 bases and J by 4 bases, with 8 bases of the junction left unmatched. The CDR3 is made up of 16 amino acids.

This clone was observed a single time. CDR3 sequence: CASSSQVDLADTQYF. The DNA for the CDR3 is TGTGCCAGCAGCTCCCAGGTGGATCTCGCAGATACGCAGTATTTT. The chain combines TRBV11-2 with TRBJ2-3; D is uncertain. CDR1 is SGHAT, CDR2 FQNNGV, per germline. The CDR3 covers 15 residues. The V gene lost 4 bases and the J gene lost 4 bases, with 15 bases spanning the gap.

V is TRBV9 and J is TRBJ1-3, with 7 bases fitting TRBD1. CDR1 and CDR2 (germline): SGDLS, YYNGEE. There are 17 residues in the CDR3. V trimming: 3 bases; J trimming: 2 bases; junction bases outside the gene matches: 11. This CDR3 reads CASSGSTGVATGNTIYF. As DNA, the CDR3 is TGTGCCAGCAGCGGCTCCACAGGGGTCGCTACTGGAAACACCATATATTTT.

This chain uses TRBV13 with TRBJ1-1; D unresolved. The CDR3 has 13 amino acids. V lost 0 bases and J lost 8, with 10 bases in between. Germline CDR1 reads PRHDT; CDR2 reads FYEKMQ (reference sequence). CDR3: CASSLGSGVEAFF. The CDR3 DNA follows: TGTGCCAGCAGCTTAGGTTCCGGGGTGGAAGCTTTCTTT.

The CDR3 region is CASSPPNQPQHF. The DNA for the CDR3 is TGTGCCAGCAGTCCGCCCAATCAGCCCCAGCATTTT. V and J are TRBV27 and TRBJ1-5, with no clear D. Germline V gene data show CDR1 as MNHEY and CDR2 as SMNVEV (reference sequence). This CDR3 comprises 12 residues. Trimming took off 5 bases at V and 3 bases at J, with 5 bases between the two ends.

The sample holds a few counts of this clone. CDR3 coding DNA: TGTGCCAGTAGTATGGGGCGGGGGGGCCACGATACGCAGTATTTT. This sequence encodes CASSMGRGGHDTQYF. This chain links TRBV19 with TRBJ2-3, with 9 positions matching TRBD2. CDR3 size: 15 residues. Unmatched junction bases numbered 7, after V lost 3 bases and J lost 6 bases. Per germline, CDR1 LNHDA and CDR2 SQIVND (reference sequence).

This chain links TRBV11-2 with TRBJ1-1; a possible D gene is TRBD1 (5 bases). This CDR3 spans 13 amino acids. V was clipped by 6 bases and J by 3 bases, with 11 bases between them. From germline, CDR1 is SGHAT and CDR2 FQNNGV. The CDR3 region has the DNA TGTGCCAGCAGGCTCAGGGTCCACACTGAAGCTTTCTTT. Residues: CASRLRVHTEAFF.

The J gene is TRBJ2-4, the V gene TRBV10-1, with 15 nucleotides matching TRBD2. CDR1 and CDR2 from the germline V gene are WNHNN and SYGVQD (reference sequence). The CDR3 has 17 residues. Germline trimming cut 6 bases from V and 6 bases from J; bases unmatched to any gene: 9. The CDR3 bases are TGCGCCAGCAGCAATGGACTAGCGGGGGGGCGAGGAAACATTCAGTACTTC. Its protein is CASSNGLAGGRGNIQYF.

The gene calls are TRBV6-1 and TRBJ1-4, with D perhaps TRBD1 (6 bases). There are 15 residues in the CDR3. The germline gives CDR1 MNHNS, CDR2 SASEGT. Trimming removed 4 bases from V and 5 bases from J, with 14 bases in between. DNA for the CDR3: TGTGCCAGCAGTGGACAGGAGGCCGGAAATGAAAAACTGTTTTTT. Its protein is CASSGQEAGNEKLFF.

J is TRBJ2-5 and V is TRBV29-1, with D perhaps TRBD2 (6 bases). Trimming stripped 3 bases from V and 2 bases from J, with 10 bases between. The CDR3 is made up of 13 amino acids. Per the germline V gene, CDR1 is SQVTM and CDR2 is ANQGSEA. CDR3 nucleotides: TGCAGCGTTGATGGAGGGAATCAAGAGACCCAGTACTTC. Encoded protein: CSVDGGNQETQYF.

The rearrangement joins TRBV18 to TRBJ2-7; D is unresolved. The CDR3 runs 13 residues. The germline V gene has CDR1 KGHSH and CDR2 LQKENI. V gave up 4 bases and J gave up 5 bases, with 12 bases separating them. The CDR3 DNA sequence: TGTGCCAGCTCACGTAGGGCCGAGGACGAGCAGTACTTC. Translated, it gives CASSRRAEDEQYF.

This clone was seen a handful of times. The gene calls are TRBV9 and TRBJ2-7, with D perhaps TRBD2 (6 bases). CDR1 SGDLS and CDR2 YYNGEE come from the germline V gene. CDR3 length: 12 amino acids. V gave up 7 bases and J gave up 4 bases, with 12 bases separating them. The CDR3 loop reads CASSPGGYEQYF. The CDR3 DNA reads TGTGCCAGCTCCCCTGGGGGGTACGAGCAGTACTTC.

Written as DNA, the CDR3 is TGCGCCAGCAGCCAAGATCTGGCTAGCGTACAAGAGACCCAGTACTTC. As protein: CASSQDLASVQETQYF. The chain is built from TRBV4-1 and TRBJ2-5; perhaps TRBD2 as D (6 bases). Per the germline V gene, CDR1 is MGHRA and CDR2 is YSYEKL. V lost 0 bases to trimming and J lost 2 bases, with 13 bases between them. The CDR3 runs 16 residues.

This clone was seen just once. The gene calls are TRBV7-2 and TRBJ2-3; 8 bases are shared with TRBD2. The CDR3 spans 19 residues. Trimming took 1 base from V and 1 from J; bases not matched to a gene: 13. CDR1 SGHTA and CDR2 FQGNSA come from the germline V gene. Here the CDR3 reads CASSLEGVAVRGGTDTQYF. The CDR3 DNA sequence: TGTGCCAGCAGCTTAGAAGGGGTGGCGGTGCGGGGGGGCACAGATACGCAGTATTTT.

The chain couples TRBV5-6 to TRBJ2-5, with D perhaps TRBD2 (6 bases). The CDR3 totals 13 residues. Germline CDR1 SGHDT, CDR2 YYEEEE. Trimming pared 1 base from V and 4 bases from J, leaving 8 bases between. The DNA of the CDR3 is TGTGCCAGCAGCTTGTTGGGGGGAGAGACCCAGTACTTC. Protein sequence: CASSLLGGETQYF.

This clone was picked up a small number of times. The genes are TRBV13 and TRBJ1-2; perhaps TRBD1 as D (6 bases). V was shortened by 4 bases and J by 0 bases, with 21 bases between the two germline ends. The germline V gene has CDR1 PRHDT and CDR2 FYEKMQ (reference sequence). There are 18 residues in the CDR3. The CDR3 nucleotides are TGTGCCAGCAGCTCCCAGCGGGACACGAACTTAGCTAACTATGGCTACACCTTC. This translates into CASSSQRDTNLANYGYTF. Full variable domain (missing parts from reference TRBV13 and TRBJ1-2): AAGVIQSPRHLIKEKRETATLKCYPIPRHDTVYWYQQGPGQDPQFLISFYEKMQSDKGSIPDRFSAQQFSDYHSELNMSSLELGDSALYFCASSSQRDTNLANYGYTFGSGTRLTVV.